These 7 T cell receptor beta chains share one sample of origin, sequenced in a study of T-cell memory formation after mild COVID-19. TCRdb independently ran MiXCR on the 5' RACE reads; one entry per CDR3 protein. Of 450,000 to 700,000 distinct CDR3 sequences listed, approximately 18% are singletons. Specimen: PBMCs or a T cell subset sorted from them (not recorded which). These receptors came from an adult woman who had mild COVID-19 (a few samples of this study predate the infection). Cell type and time point are not known.

Written as DNA, the CDR3 is TGTGCCAGCAGCTTTGACAACGATGGCTACACCTTC. Its protein is CASSFDNDGYTF. The chain has TRBV5-4 and TRBJ1-2; D gene unclear. The V end was cut by 2 bases, the J end by 6 bases, with 8 bases between. CDR1 SGHNT and CDR2 YYREEE come from the germline V gene (reference sequence). This CDR3 is 12 amino acids long.

This clonotype was seen a handful of times. CDR3 region: CASSLAGSDEAFF. The CDR3 DNA reads TGTGCCAGCAGCTTAGCGGGATCCGATGAAGCTTTCTTT. The J gene is TRBJ1-1, the V gene TRBV7-9; D gene ambiguous. V was trimmed by 0 bases and J by 7 bases, leaving 9 bases between them. CDR1 SEHNR and CDR2 FQNEAQ come from the germline V gene (reference sequence). The CDR3 extends over 13 amino acids.

This clonotype was seen only a few times. The chain joins TRBV5-1 to TRBJ2-1; 8 bases map to TRBD2. This CDR3 spans 15 amino acids. CDR1 is SGHRS, CDR2 YFSETQ, per germline. Germline trimming cut 5 bases from V and 3 bases from J; bases unmatched to any gene: 7. The CDR3: CASRPERGYYNEQFF. The DNA of the CDR3 is TGCGCCAGCAGACCCGAGCGGGGGTACTACAATGAGCAGTTCTTC.

Only a few counts were recorded for this clonotype. The J gene is TRBJ2-1, the V gene TRBV24-1; D could derive from TRBD1 or TRBD2 (5 bases each). The germline V gene has CDR1 KGHDR and CDR2 SFDVKD. This CDR3 comprises 14 residues. Between the trimmed V and J ends, which lost 7 bases and 3 bases, there was a span of 12 bases. The CDR3 region is CATSEGRNYNEQFF. CDR3 in DNA: TGTGCCACCAGCGAGGGACGGAACTACAATGAGCAGTTCTTC.

This clonotype was detected a few times. The chain joins TRBV7-9 to TRBJ2-5, with D possibly matching TRBD2 (6 bases). CDR1 and CDR2 (germline): SEHNR, FQNEAQ (reference sequence). V dropped 8 bases and J dropped 2 bases, with 18 bases sitting between them. CDR3 length: 15 amino acids. Here the CDR3 reads CASRRGRSGQETQYF. The CDR3 bases are TGTGCCAGCCGGCGGGGTAGGAGCGGACAAGAGACCCAGTACTTC.

This clonotype turned up a few times. The gene calls are TRBV4-3 and TRBJ2-7, with 12 bases lining up with TRBD2. Germline V lookup: CDR1 LGHNA, CDR2 YSLEER. V lost 3 bases and J lost 0; bases outside the gene matches: 6. CDR3 length: 17 residues. In nucleotides, the CDR3 is TGCGCCAGCAGCCACGGGACTAGCGGGCTCGGCTCCTACGAGCAGTACTTC. This codes for CASSHGTSGLGSYEQYF.

The chain uses TRBV5-1 and TRBJ2-7; D remains ambiguous. CDR1 and CDR2 from the germline V gene are SGHRS and YFSETQ. The CDR3 is made up of 14 amino acids. Trimming left V 4 bases short and J 3 bases short, with 14 bases between. The chain's CDR3 is CASSSPGSYYEQYF. CDR3 nucleotide sequence: TGCGCCAGCAGCAGTCCGGGCAGTTACTACGAGCAGTACTTC.